A selection of T cell receptor beta chains follows, all from one sample in a study of patients and donors after allogeneic stem cell transplantation. MiXCR was run by TCRdb on the RT-PCR reads, yielding one entry per CDR3 protein. The sample consists of about 960,000 distinct CDR3 sequences, 18% of them appearing once. Sequences were obtained from blood, either unsorted or a sorted T cell fraction (not recorded which). These receptors all come from a human donor who was either an allogeneic HSCT recipient or a stem cell or donor lymphocyte infusion donor (not recorded which). It is not recorded whose cells these are; they may come from a transplant donor. Each CDR3 is given with its conserved first and last residue. The order of the fields is CDR3 protein, J gene, clone size, D gene, V gene. D genes are given only for firm matches. Size tells how often a clone was seen (once, few, many) or the class of an expanded clone, and some rows leave it out.

CDR3: CASSPPLGNGYTF
J: TRBJ1-2
size: few
D: NA
V: TRBV18

CDR3: CASSLGFGTVEEKLFF
J: TRBJ1-4
size: few
D: TRBD1
V: TRBV11-2

CDR3: CASSAADRGEAFF
J: TRBJ1-1
size: NA
D: TRBD1
V: TRBV7-9

CDR3: CASSPGTGGGSHNEQFF
J: TRBJ2-1
size: NA
D: TRBD1
V: TRBV12-3/TRBV12-4

CDR3: CASSQPLGDTQYF
J: TRBJ2-3
size: NA
D: NA
V: TRBV4-2

CDR3: CASSANREGYGYTF
J: TRBJ1-2
size: NA
D: NA
V: TRBV5-1

CDR3: CASSYVRGGYNEQFF
J: TRBJ2-1
size: NA
D: TRBD2
V: TRBV6-2/TRBV6-3

CDR3: CASSLSSGPQNIQYF
J: TRBJ2-4
size: NA
D: NA
V: TRBV12-3/TRBV12-4

CDR3: CASSQHRDRGLYEQYF
J: TRBJ2-7
size: few
D: TRBD1
V: TRBV4-1

CDR3: CASSPGTANTEAFF
J: TRBJ1-1
size: many
D: NA
V: TRBV5-1

CDR3: CASSLDPGDIQYF
J: TRBJ2-4
size: NA
D: NA
V: TRBV7-9

CDR3: CASSLSDGGVGYTF
J: TRBJ1-2
size: NA
D: NA
V: TRBV27

CDR3: CSARDPRWNEQYF
J: TRBJ2-7
size: many
D: NA
V: TRBV20-1

CDR3: CASSQRTSWGPDTQYF
J: TRBJ2-3
size: NA
D: TRBD2
V: TRBV7-2

CDR3: CASSLKAGRTGELFF
J: TRBJ2-2
size: NA
D: NA
V: TRBV11-2

CDR3: CASSLEASGYNEQFF
J: TRBJ2-1
size: few
D: TRBD2
V: TRBV7-3

CDR3: CSVERRERGYTF
J: TRBJ1-2
size: few
D: NA
V: TRBV29-1

CDR3: CASSVAGRVLALTDTQYF
J: TRBJ2-3
size: NA
D: NA
V: TRBV9

CDR3: CASTRRQGDEQYF
J: TRBJ2-7
size: NA
D: NA
V: TRBV12-3/TRBV12-4

CDR3: CSARFGRGEYEQYF
J: TRBJ2-7
size: NA
D: NA
V: TRBV20-1

CDR3: CASSGTGDNEQFF
J: TRBJ2-1
size: NA
D: TRBD1
V: TRBV9

CDR3: CASSYRDRTYEQYF
J: TRBJ2-7
size: NA
D: TRBD1
V: TRBV7-2

CDR3: CASSYSPEGVDGYTF
J: TRBJ1-2
size: NA
D: NA
V: TRBV6-5

CDR3: CASSSGPLGEQYF
J: TRBJ2-7
size: NA
D: NA
V: TRBV7-9

CDR3: CASSQGTSGLLGEQYF
J: TRBJ2-7
size: NA
D: TRBD2
V: TRBV3-1

CDR3: CASSTHRARIYNEQFF
J: TRBJ2-1
size: few
D: NA
V: TRBV21-1

CDR3: CSAHRGVTEAFF
J: TRBJ1-1
size: NA
D: NA
V: TRBV20-1

CDR3: CASSYSGVGTEAFF
J: TRBJ1-1
size: few
D: NA
V: TRBV6-5

CDR3: CSVVGTPNTGELFF
J: TRBJ2-2
size: NA
D: NA
V: TRBV29-1

CDR3: CASTPIGDNTEAFF
J: TRBJ1-1
size: NA
D: NA
V: TRBV6-1

CDR3: CASSLQQGVRTEAFF
J: TRBJ1-1
size: few
D: TRBD1
V: TRBV5-1

CDR3: CSGSTGGTEAFF
J: TRBJ1-1
size: NA
D: TRBD1
V: TRBV29-1

CDR3: CASTYGTSPNTEAFF
J: TRBJ1-1
size: few
D: NA
V: TRBV27

CDR3: CASSDSRGPANEQFF
J: TRBJ2-1
size: few
D: NA
V: TRBV6-4

CDR3: CATSDPDLGHRNEQFF
J: TRBJ2-1
size: NA
D: NA
V: TRBV24-1

CDR3: CASSAGTRVSDEQFF
J: TRBJ2-1
size: NA
D: TRBD2
V: TRBV9

CDR3: CSSSGANYGYTF
J: TRBJ1-2
size: NA
D: NA
V: TRBV20-1

CDR3: CSVEGLIAGRTDTQYF
J: TRBJ2-3
size: few
D: TRBD2
V: TRBV29-1

CDR3: CASSGWREDNEQFF
J: TRBJ2-1
size: few
D: NA
V: TRBV11-1

CDR3: CASSYVPGIPVELFF
J: TRBJ2-2
size: NA
D: NA
V: TRBV6-5

CDR3: CASSSPRLNTEAFF
J: TRBJ1-1
size: few
D: NA
V: TRBV6-5

CDR3: CSASVRAQFYQETQYF
J: TRBJ2-5
size: NA
D: NA
V: TRBV20-1

CDR3: CASSLWTSGEQETQYF
J: TRBJ2-5
size: few
D: TRBD2
V: TRBV3-1

CDR3: CASSLRRANTGELFF
J: TRBJ2-2
size: many
D: NA
V: TRBV12-3/TRBV12-4

CDR3: CASSEPDKSTGDQYF
J: TRBJ2-5
size: NA
D: NA
V: TRBV25-1

CDR3: CSVDTGHEAFF
J: TRBJ1-1
size: many
D: NA
V: TRBV29-1

CDR3: CASSLQGPGEQFF
J: TRBJ2-1
size: NA
D: NA
V: TRBV7-3

CDR3: CASGLAGTGGGNEQFF
J: TRBJ2-1
size: NA
D: TRBD1
V: TRBV12-5

CDR3: CASSPPSGGGNTEAFF
J: TRBJ1-1
size: few
D: NA
V: TRBV5-1

CDR3: CASKTGVDTEAFF
J: TRBJ1-1
size: NA
D: TRBD1
V: TRBV18